Presented here are 2 T cell receptor beta chains from one specimen sequenced in a study of T cell responses to AZD1222 COVID-19 vaccine. Libraries were prepared by immunoSEQ multiplex PCR; TCRdb keeps only in-frame clonotypes and omits some of them. This table has 150,000 to 200,000 clones, more than 75% appearing once. Material: peripheral blood, obtained 28 days after the second AZD1222 dose. These receptors all stem from an adult who received the AZD1222 COVID-19 vaccine.

This chain joins TRBV23-1 and TRBJ2-1; 8 nucleotides match TRBD1. TRBV23-1 is reported as an ORF; its role is uncertain. Trimming cost V 1 base and J 4 bases; bases outside gene matches: 12. The length of the CDR3 is 18 residues. The CDR3 region is CASSQCVPDRDFYNEQFF. The DNA of the CDR3 is TGCGCCAGCAGTCAATGCGTCCCGGACAGGGACTTTTACAATGAGCAGTTCTTC.

V is TRBV28 and J is TRBJ2-7; TRBD1 agrees at 8 bases. This CDR3 spans 13 amino acids. Germline values: CDR1 MDHEN, CDR2 SYDVKM. V gave up 7 bases and J gave up 6 bases; unmatched junction bases: 8. CDR3 in DNA: TGTGCCAGCACCCACAGGGGGGATCGCGAGCAGTACTTC. Translation: CASTHRGDREQYF.